The following is a TCR beta chain sequence with its context. Followed over time, Seattle patients had been enrolled while infection was active. Per the study methods: Researchers report that nucleated cell counts were estimated from reference gene primer amplification. Repertoires were generated with immunoSEQ multiplex PCR, while TCRdb's copy carries only in-frame clones and drops some. D and trimming come from the DNA, and the V and J calls and clone size come from that table. The sample has about 130,000 clones; about 70% are singletons. These data belong to a study of blood T cell repertoires in COVID-19. This receptor was taken from a man older than 75 with COVID-19, enrolled during active disease. Source material: peripheral blood.

This CDR3 reads CASSYWRAGELFF. The CDR3 bases are TGTGCCAGCAGTTACTGGCGGGCCGGGGAGCTGTTTTTT. The chain joins TRBV6-5 to TRBJ2-2, with D possibly matching TRBD2 (5 bases). V lost 1 base, J lost 6 bases, and 6 bases lay in between. The CDR3 is 13 amino acids. CDR1 and CDR2 (germline): MNHEY, SVGAGI.